This passage covers 26 T cell receptor beta chains from one sample sequenced in a study of cytomegalovirus exposure and HLA in healthy donors. With 60 Vbeta and 13 Jbeta primers, the PCR was carried out. The method was immunoSEQ multiplex PCR; TCRdb's version includes in-frame clones alone and lacks a portion of them. The sample lists 100,000 to 150,000 clones, approximately 80% seen once, with around 6.4% in the top ten. Material for sequencing was PBMCs. The receptors stem from a woman in her forties in good health and CMV-seropositive.

The rearrangement links TRBV5-1 to TRBJ2-1, with 8 nucleotides matching TRBD1. Losses at the gene ends were 4 bases for V and 3 bases for J; bases not matched to a gene: 6. There are 15 residues in the CDR3. Germline values: CDR1 SGHRS, CDR2 YFSETQ. The CDR3 region has the DNA TGCGCCAGCAGCCCCGTAACAGGGGGCTACAATGAGCAGTTCTTC. This translates into CASSPVTGGYNEQFF.

This clone appeared once. This specimen includes other DNA sequences encoding the same CDR3. V gene TRBV15 combines with J gene TRBJ1-5; the D gene is possibly TRBD1 (6 bases). Germline V gene data show CDR1 as LNHNV and CDR2 as YYDKDF (reference sequence). This CDR3 is 15 amino acids long. V gave up 0 bases and J gave up 4 bases, with 10 bases separating them. The CDR3 DNA reads TGTGCCACCAGCAGAGAAAGGGGGAGTAATCAGCCCCAGCATTTT. It yields the protein CATSRERGSNQPQHF.

The sample holds one count of this clone. This chain joins TRBV29-1 and TRBJ2-6, with a tentative D call TRBD1 (5 bases). The CDR3 contains 15 residues. Germline assignment: CDR1 SQVTM and CDR2 ANQGSEA. Trimming shortened V by 4 bases and J by 0 bases, and 10 bases separated the two germline ends. CDR3 amino acids: CSVVLQGSGANVLTF. The CDR3 DNA is TGCAGCGTTGTCTTGCAGGGCTCTGGGGCCAACGTCCTGACTTTC. Supplemented by reference TRBV29-1 and TRBJ2-6, the full variable domain reads SAVISQKPSRDICQRGTSLTIQCQVDSQVTMMFWYRQQPGQSLTLIATANQGSEATYESGFVIDKFPISRPNLTFSTLTVSNMSPEDSSIYLCSVVLQGSGANVLTFGAGSRLTVL.

The chain is built from TRBV5-6 and TRBJ1-3; perhaps TRBD1 as D (5 bases). CDR3 length: 17 amino acids. The germline V gene encodes CDR1 SGHDT and CDR2 YYEEEE. V lost 4 bases to trimming and J lost 1 base, with 18 bases between them. The CDR3 DNA follows: TGTGCCAGCAGCCTCCGGGACTATTTCTCTTCTGGAAACACCATATATTTT. It is translated as CASSLRDYFSSGNTIYF.

The chain links TRBV2 to TRBJ2-3, with 11 bases identical to TRBD2. There are 18 residues in the CDR3. Trimming took 8 bases from V and 4 from J; bases not matched to a gene: 17. The germline CDR1 and CDR2 sequences are SNHLY and FYNNEI. CDR3 protein: CASSQGASGRSAADTQYF. The CDR3 coding sequence is TGTGCCAGCTCCCAAGGGGCTAGCGGGAGGTCCGCAGCAGATACGCAGTATTTT.

This chain joins TRBV18 and TRBJ2-3; 9 bases are shared with TRBD2. The CDR3 totals 16 residues. Germline-derived CDR1 and CDR2 are KGHSH and LQKENI. V lost 4 bases, J lost 1 base, and 6 bases stayed unmatched. In DNA, the CDR3 is TGTGCCAGCTCACGAACCCTAGCGGGACGCACAGATACGCAGTATTTT. It encodes CASSRTLAGRTDTQYF.

J is TRBJ2-1 and V is TRBV5-4, with 8 bases matching TRBD2. The germline V gene encodes CDR1 SGHNT and CDR2 YYREEE (reference sequence). J lost 9 bases, V lost 0 bases, and 8 bases had no gene match. CDR3 size: 15 residues. The CDR3 DNA follows: TGTGCCAGCAGCTTGGTGTCCGGGGGGGATGGTGAGCAGTTCTTC. This sequence encodes CASSLVSGGDGEQFF.

This chain joins TRBV5-1 and TRBJ1-2; maybe TRBD1 (5 bases). Trimming shortened V by 6 bases and J by 2 bases, and 17 bases separated the two germline ends. Germline V gives CDR1 SGHRS, CDR2 YFSETQ. The CDR3 has 15 residues. CDR3 protein: CASTPFGGSNYGYTF. DNA for the CDR3: TGCGCCAGCACCCCCTTCGGGGGGTCGAACTATGGCTACACCTTC.

The rearrangement joins TRBV7-9 to TRBJ1-1, with D unresolved. Trimming removed 4 bases at V and 1 base at J, with 7 bases between. The germline CDR1 and CDR2 sequences are SEHNR and FQNEAQ (reference sequence). CDR3 length equals 13 residues. The CDR3 sequence: CASSWGENTEAFF. As DNA, the CDR3 is TGTGCCAGCAGCTGGGGAGAGAACACTGAAGCTTTCTTT.

The chain joins TRBV29-1 to TRBJ2-1; D is ambiguous. From germline, CDR1 is SQVTM and CDR2 ANQGSEA. The V end lost 6 bases, the J end lost 0 bases, and 9 bases lay between the germline ends. The CDR3 consists of 13 residues. This chain's CDR3 is CSVPSFSYNEQFF. The CDR3 DNA sequence: TGCAGCGTGCCAAGCTTCTCCTACAATGAGCAGTTCTTC.

CDR3: CAWRAGNTEAFF. The CDR3 DNA sequence: TGTGCCTGGAGGGCGGGGAACACTGAAGCTTTCTTT. The chain has TRBV30 and TRBJ1-1; D is ambiguous. CDR1 GTSNPN and CDR2 SVGIG come from the germline V gene (reference sequence). The CDR3 spans 12 residues. V lost 3 bases, J lost 1 base, and 6 bases lay in between. Full variable domain (missing parts from reference TRBV30 and TRBJ1-1): SQTIHQWPATLVQPVGSPLSLECTVEGTSNPNLYWYRQAAGRGLQLLFYSVGIGQISSEVPQNLSASRPQDRQFILSSKKLLLSDSGFYLCAWRAGNTEAFFGQGTRLTVV.

This chain connects TRBV5-1 to TRBJ1-4, with 9 bases identical to TRBD1. Germline trimming cut 4 bases from V and 8 bases from J; bases unmatched to any gene: 9. The CDR3 extends over 15 amino acids. The germline CDR1 and CDR2 sequences are SGHRS and YFSETQ. CDR3 residues: CASSLRQGGGEKLFF. In nucleotides, the CDR3 is TGCGCCAGCAGCCTCCGACAGGGGGGGGGCGAAAAACTGTTTTTT.

DNA of the CDR3: TGCGCCAGCAGCTTGGACAGAGGGTTTGGATTGGACACTGAAGCTTTCTTT. Translating gives CASSLDRGFGLDTEAFF. The chain couples TRBV5-1 to TRBJ1-1, with no clear D. CDR1 SGHRS and CDR2 YFSETQ come from the germline V gene. Trimming took off 0 bases at V and 3 bases at J, with 18 bases between the two ends. The CDR3 has 17 residues.

This sequence joins TRBV10-3 and TRBJ2-7, with 8 bases lining up with TRBD2. Per the germline V gene, CDR1 is ENHRY and CDR2 is SYGVKD. Unmatched junction bases numbered 14, after V lost 10 bases and J lost 6 bases. The CDR3 totals 14 residues. The CDR3, as DNA: TGTGCCACTACCGGGGGACTAGTATCCGGCGAGCAGTACTTC. Its protein is CATTGGLVSGEQYF.

The J gene is TRBJ2-7, the V gene TRBV19; 7 bases are a match to TRBD1. The CDR3 sequence is 15 residues long. V gave up 6 bases and J gave up 2 bases; unmatched junction bases: 10. CDR1 is LNHDA, CDR2 SQIVND, per germline (reference sequence). CDR3 nucleotides: TGTGCCAGTAGCACATCGACAGGGCCACCCTACGAGCAGTACTTC. Amino acids: CASSTSTGPPYEQYF.

The chain couples TRBV27 to TRBJ2-7; weak D call: TRBD1 (6 bases). Germline V gives CDR1 MNHEY, CDR2 SMNVEV (reference sequence). CDR3 length: 12 amino acids. The ends were cut back, 3 bases at V and 4 bases at J, with 7 bases in the middle. The CDR3 coding sequence is TGTGCCAGCAGTTTGCAGGGGTACGAGCAGTACTTC. Translating gives CASSLQGYEQYF.

V and J are TRBV6-1 and TRBJ1-2; possibly TRBD1 for D (5 bases). V lost 3 bases to trimming and J lost 4 bases, with 12 bases between them. From germline, CDR1 is MNHNS and CDR2 SASEGT. The CDR3 loop spans 14 amino acids. CDR3 in amino acids: CASSDPLQAYGYTF. The CDR3 region has the DNA TGTGCCAGCAGTGATCCCCTACAGGCCTATGGCTACACCTTC.

This chain connects TRBV15 to TRBJ2-1; D is perhaps TRBD1 (6 bases). Trimming removed 2 bases at V and 6 bases at J, with 14 bases between. CDR3 size: 15 residues. Looked up from germline, CDR1 is LNHNV and CDR2 is YYDKDF (reference sequence). Here the CDR3 DNA reads TGTGCCACCAGCAGATTATCCTGGACAGCCAATGAGCAGTTCTTC. Translation: CATSRLSWTANEQFF.

V gene TRBV19 combines with J gene TRBJ1-1; D is undetermined. This CDR3 contains 14 residues. The germline gives CDR1 LNHDA, CDR2 SQIVND (reference sequence). Trimming pared 1 base from V and 5 bases from J, leaving 11 bases between. For the CDR3, the DNA is TGTGCCAGTAGTATAGGGCCCTCGGGGACTGAAGCTTTCTTT. Protein sequence: CASSIGPSGTEAFF.

The chain couples TRBV28 to TRBJ2-2; maybe TRBD2 (6 bases). Trimming shortened V by 9 bases and J by 5 bases, and 19 bases separated the two germline ends. CDR3 length equals 15 residues. From germline, CDR1 is MDHEN and CDR2 SYDVKM. CDR3 sequence (DNA): TGTGCCAGTTTGGAGGGGCGTGTACGGACCGGGGAGCTGTTTTTT. Translated, it gives CASLEGRVRTGELFF.

The rearrangement joins TRBV6-5 to TRBJ2-1, with D perhaps TRBD2 (6 bases). V lost 10 bases to trimming and J lost 10 bases, with 23 bases between them. Germline V gene data show CDR1 as MNHEY and CDR2 as SVGAGI. The CDR3 is made up of 14 amino acids. CDR3 residues: CATRLADLGGEQFF. The DNA of the CDR3 is TGTGCCACCCGCTTGGCGGACCTTGGGGGGGAGCAGTTCTTC.

V usage is TRBV6-1 and J usage is TRBJ2-1; 7 bases map to TRBD2. The germline CDR1 and CDR2 sequences are MNHNS and SASEGT. Trimming took 2 bases from V and 5 from J; bases not matched to a gene: 6. This CDR3 region has 15 residues. CDR3 bases: TGTGCCAGCAGTGAATGGGGAGGGGAACACAATGAGCAGTTCTTC. Translated: CASSEWGGEHNEQFF.

This clone was counted a few times. The sample holds other DNA sequences that translate to the same CDR3. The chain links TRBV9 to TRBJ1-2; D possibly corresponds to TRBD1 (6 bases). The CDR3 is 15 amino acids. The V gene's germline CDR1 is SGDLS and CDR2 YYNGEE. V dropped 0 bases and J dropped 3 bases, with 12 bases sitting between them. CDR3 sequence: CASSVGAGVDYGYTF. Written as DNA, the CDR3 is TGTGCCAGCAGCGTAGGCGCAGGGGTCGACTATGGCTACACCTTC.

The chain links TRBV28 to TRBJ2-1; 13 nucleotides line up with TRBD2. CDR1 and CDR2 from the germline V gene are MDHEN and SYDVKM. The CDR3 totals 18 residues. V lost 4 bases and J lost 4; bases outside the gene matches: 10. CDR3 nucleotides: TGTGCCAGCAGTTCAATACGGACTAGCGGGAGTAGGTACAATGAGCAGTTCTTC. Translation: CASSSIRTSGSRYNEQFF.

The gene calls are TRBV4-1 and TRBJ2-3, with D maybe TRBD2 (5 bases). Trimming removed 1 base at V and 5 bases at J, with 13 bases between. Per germline, CDR1 MGHRA and CDR2 YSYEKL. There are 15 residues in the CDR3. CDR3 coding DNA: TGCGCCAGCAGCCAAGGTCCCGAGGGTGTAGATACGCAGTATTTT. Translation gives CASSQGPEGVDTQYF.

This clone occurred a few times. The chain links TRBV6-1 to TRBJ1-1; no clear D. Germline V gene data show CDR1 as MNHNS and CDR2 as SASEGT. Trimming shortened V by 11 bases and J by 2 bases, and 15 bases separated the two germline ends. This CDR3 spans 13 amino acids. The CDR3 loop is CAATPGYNTEAFF. CDR3 sequence (DNA): TGTGCCGCGACTCCGGGATATAACACTGAAGCTTTCTTT.